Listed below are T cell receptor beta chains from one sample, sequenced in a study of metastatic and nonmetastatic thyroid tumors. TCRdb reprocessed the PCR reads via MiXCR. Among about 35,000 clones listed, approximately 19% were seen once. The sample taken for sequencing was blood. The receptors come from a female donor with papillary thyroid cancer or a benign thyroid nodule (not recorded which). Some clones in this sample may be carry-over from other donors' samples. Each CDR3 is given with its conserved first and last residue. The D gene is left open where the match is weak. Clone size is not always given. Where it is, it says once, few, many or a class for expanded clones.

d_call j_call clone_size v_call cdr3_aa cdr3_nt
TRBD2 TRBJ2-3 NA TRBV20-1 CSAGTAALAGDSTDTQYF TGCAGTGCTGGTACAGCGGCACTAGCGGGAGATAGTACAGATACGCAGTATTTT
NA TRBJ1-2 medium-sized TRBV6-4 CASSETSFGGYTF TGTGCCAGCAGTGAAACGTCTTTCGGAGGCTACACCTTC
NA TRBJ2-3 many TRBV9 CASSVRALTDTQYF TGTGCCAGCAGCGTAAGAGCGTTAACAGATACGCAGTATTTT
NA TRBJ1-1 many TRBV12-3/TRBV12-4 CASGLRGGETEAFF TGTGCCAGCGGTTTAAGGGGGGGGGAGACTGAAGCTTTCTTT
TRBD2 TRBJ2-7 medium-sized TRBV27 CASSPGTSGRPYEQYF TGTGCCAGCAGTCCGGGGACTAGCGGGAGGCCCTACGAGCAGTACTTC
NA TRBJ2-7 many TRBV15 CATSREGGTYEQYF TGTGCCACCAGCAGAGAGGGGGGAACCTACGAGCAGTACTTC
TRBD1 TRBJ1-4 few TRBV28 CASSLGGQGSEKLFF TGTGCCAGCAGTTTAGGGGGACAGGGGAGTGAGAAACTGTTTTTT
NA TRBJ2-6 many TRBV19 CASSIASGVPISGANVLTF TGTGCCAGTAGTATAGCGTCGGGTGTTCCAATCTCTGGGGCCAACGTCCTGACTTTC
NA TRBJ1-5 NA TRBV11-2 CASSLGGSQPQHF TGTGCCAGCAGCTTAGGGGGTAGCCAGCCCCAGCATTTT
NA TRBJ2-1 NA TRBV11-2 CASSKKADTNNEQFF TGTGCCAGCAGCAAGAAAGCGGACACCAACAATGAGCAGTTCTTC
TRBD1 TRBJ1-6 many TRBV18 CASSDRDNSPLHF TGTGCCAGCTCGGACAGGGATAATTCACCCCTCCACTTT
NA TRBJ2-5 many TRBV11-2 CASSLDGLGGGTQYF TGTGCCAGCAGCTTAGACGGACTAGGGGGAGGGACCCAGTACTTC
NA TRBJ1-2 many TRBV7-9 CASSPGSGQYGYTF TGTGCCAGCAGCCCCGGATCGGGCCAATATGGCTACACCTTC
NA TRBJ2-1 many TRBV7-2 CASSFPRGSYNEQFF TGTGCCAGCAGCTTCCCGAGGGGATCCTACAATGAGCAGTTCTTC
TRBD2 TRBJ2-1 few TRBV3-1 CASSHGLAGVYEQFF TGTGCCAGCAGCCACGGACTAGCGGGGGTCTATGAGCAGTTCTTC
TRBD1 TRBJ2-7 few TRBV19 CDSSIQGRSYEQYF TGTGACAGTAGTATACAGGGGAGATCCTACGAGCAGTACTTC
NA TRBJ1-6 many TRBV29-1 CSVESGGQLHF TGCAGCGTTGAGAGCGGGGGCCAACTCCACTTT
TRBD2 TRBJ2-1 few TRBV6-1 CASGLSGSHNEQFF TGTGCCAGCGGGTTAAGCGGGAGTCACAATGAGCAGTTCTTC
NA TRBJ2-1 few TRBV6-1 CAGSKAGFRNEQFF TGTGCCGGCAGTAAAGCAGGGTTTCGTAATGAGCAGTTCTTC
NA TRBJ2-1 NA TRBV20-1 CSAGGRMSYNEQFF TGCAGTGCTGGAGGGAGGATGTCCTACAATGAGCAGTTCTTC
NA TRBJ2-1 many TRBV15 CATSSQMRGGNEQFF TGTGCCACCAGCAGTCAAATGCGGGGAGGCAATGAGCAGTTCTTC
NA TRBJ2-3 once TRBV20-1 CSAQDSFVENTDTQYF TGCAGTGCCCAGGATAGTTTTGTGGAGAACACAGATACACAGTATTTT
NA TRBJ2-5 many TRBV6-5 CASSYRLGGQETQYF TGTGCCAGCAGTTACCGACTTGGTGGGCAAGAGACCCAGTACTTC
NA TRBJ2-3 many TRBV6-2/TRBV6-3 CASRAWGITDTQYF TGTGCCAGCAGAGCTTGGGGTATCACAGATACGCAGTATTTT
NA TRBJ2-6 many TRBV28 CASSAYSGANVLTF TGTGCCAGCAGTGCCTACTCTGGGGCCAACGTCCTGACTTTC
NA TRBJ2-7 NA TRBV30 CAWSPGEVSEQYF TGTGCCTGGAGCCCAGGGGAAGTGTCCGAGCAGTACTTC
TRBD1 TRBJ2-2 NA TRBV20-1 CSARGQGQGTNTGELFF TGCAGTGCTAGAGGACAGGGACAGGGTACGAACACCGGGGAGCTGTTTTTT
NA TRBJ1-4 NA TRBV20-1 CSARFVVDEKLFF TGCAGTGCCCGGTTCGTAGTGGATGAAAAACTGTTTTTT
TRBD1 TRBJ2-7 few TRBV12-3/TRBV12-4 CASSLGQDRVLF TGTGCCAGCAGTTTAGGCCAGGACAGGGTTCTATTC
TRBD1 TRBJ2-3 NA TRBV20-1 CSASPRDRFPYTQYF TGCAGTGCTAGCCCTCGGGACAGGTTCCCATATACGCAGTATTTT
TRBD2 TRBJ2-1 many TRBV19 CASSIWTSGTNEQFF TGTGCCAGTAGTATCTGGACTAGCGGGACCAATGAGCAGTTCTTC
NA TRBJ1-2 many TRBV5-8 CASSLVSGYGYTF TGTGCCAGCAGCTTGGTATCAGGCTATGGCTACACCTTC
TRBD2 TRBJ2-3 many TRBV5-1 CASSLGLAFSTDTQYF TGCGCCAGCAGCCTAGGACTAGCGTTTAGCACAGATACGCAGTATTTT
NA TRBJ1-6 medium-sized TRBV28 CASSDPGSSYNSPLHF TGTGCCAGCAGTGACCCGGGGAGCTCCTATAATTCACCCCTCCACTTT
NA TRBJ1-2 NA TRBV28 CASSLRDIPNYGYTF TGTGCCAGCAGCTTGCGGGACATCCCTAACTATGGCTACACCTTC
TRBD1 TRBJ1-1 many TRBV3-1 CASSQQMPGGSTEAFF TGTGCCAGCAGCCAGCAGATGCCAGGGGGGTCCACTGAAGCTTTCTTT
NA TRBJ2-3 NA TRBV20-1 CSARGGATADTQYF TGCAGTGCTAGAGGGGGGGCTACCGCAGATACGCAGTATTTT
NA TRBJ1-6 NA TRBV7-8 CASSSSGRWRSYNSPLHF TGTGCCAGCAGCTCCTCCGGGAGGTGGCGATCCTATAATTCACCCCTCCACTTT
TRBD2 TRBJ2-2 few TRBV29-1 CSVEDSLAGRGELFF TGCAGCGTTGAAGATTCCCTAGCGGGACGCGGGGAGCTGTTTTTT
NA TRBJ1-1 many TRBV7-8 CASSPYSETNTEAFF TGTGCCAGCAGCCCATACTCCGAGACGAACACTGAAGCTTTCTTT
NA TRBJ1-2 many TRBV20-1 CSARDQNDEAVNGYTF TGCAGTGCTAGAGACCAGAACGATGAGGCGGTAAATGGCTACACCTTC
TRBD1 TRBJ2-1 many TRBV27 CASSTGTGVYNEQFF TGTGCCAGCTCCACGGGGACAGGGGTATACAATGAGCAGTTCTTC
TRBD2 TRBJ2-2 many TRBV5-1 CASEPGLARTGELFF TGCGCCAGCGAACCGGGACTAGCACGTACCGGGGAGCTGTTTTTT
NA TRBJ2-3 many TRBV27 CASSLLHADTQYF TGTGCCAGCAGTTTATTACATGCAGATACGCAGTATTTT
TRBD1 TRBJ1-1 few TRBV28 CATQEDRGRKNEAFF TGTGCCACCCAAGAGGACAGGGGGAGAAAAAATGAAGCTTTCTTT
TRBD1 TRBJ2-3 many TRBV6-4 CVSSRQGTDTQYF TGTGTCAGCAGTAGACAGGGGACAGATACGCAGTATTTT
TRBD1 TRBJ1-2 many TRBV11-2 CASSSGPTGNYGYTF TGTGCCAGCAGCTCGGGCCCGACAGGGAACTATGGCTACACCTTC
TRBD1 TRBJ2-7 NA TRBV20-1 CSAIDGTGGYEQYF TGCAGTGCTATAGATGGGACAGGAGGTTACGAGCAGTACTTC
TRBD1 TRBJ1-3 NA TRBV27 CASSSRGQSGNTIYF TGTGCCAGCAGTTCAAGGGGACAGTCTGGAAACACCATATATTTT
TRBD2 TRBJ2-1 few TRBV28 CASIRPSGGSLVNEQFF TGTGCCAGCATCCGCCCTAGCGGGGGCTCCCTGGTCAATGAGCAGTTCTTC
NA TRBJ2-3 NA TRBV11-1 CASSRRGASITDTQYF TGTGCCAGCAGCCGCAGGGGGGCGTCTATCACAGATACGCAGTATTTT
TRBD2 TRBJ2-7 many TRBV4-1 CASSQTQTSGGLSYEQYF TGCGCCAGCAGCCAAACCCAAACTAGCGGGGGACTCTCCTACGAGCAGTACTTC
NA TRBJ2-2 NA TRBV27 CASTSDITGELFF TGTGCCAGCACCTCCGACATCACCGGGGAGCTGTTTTTT